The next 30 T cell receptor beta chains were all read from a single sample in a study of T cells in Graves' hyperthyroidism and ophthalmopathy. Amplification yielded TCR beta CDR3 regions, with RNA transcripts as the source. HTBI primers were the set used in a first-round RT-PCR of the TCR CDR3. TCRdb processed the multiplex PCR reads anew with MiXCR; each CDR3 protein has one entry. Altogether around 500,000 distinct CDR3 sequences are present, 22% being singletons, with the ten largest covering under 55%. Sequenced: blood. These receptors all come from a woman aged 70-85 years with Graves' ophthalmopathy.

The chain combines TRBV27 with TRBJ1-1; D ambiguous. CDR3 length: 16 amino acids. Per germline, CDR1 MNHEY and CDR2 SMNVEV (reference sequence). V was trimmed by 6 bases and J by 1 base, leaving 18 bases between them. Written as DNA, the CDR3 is TGTGCCAGCAGCCTTCAGGTTAATGTTTGGAACACTGAAGCTTTCTTT. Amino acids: CASSLQVNVWNTEAFF.

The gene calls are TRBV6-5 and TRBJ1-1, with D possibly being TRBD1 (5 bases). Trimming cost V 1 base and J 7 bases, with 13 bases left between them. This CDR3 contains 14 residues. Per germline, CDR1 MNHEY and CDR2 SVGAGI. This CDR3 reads CASSYLGRTSEAFF. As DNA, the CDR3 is TGTGCCAGCAGTTACTTGGGGCGCACCAGTGAAGCTTTCTTT.

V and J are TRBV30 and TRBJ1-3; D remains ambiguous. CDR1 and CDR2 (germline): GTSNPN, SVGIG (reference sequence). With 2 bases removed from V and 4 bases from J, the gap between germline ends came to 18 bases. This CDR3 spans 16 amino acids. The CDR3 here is CAWSPSDGVRGNTIYF. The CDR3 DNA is TGTGCCTGGAGTCCATCGGATGGGGTTCGGGGAAACACCATATATTTT.

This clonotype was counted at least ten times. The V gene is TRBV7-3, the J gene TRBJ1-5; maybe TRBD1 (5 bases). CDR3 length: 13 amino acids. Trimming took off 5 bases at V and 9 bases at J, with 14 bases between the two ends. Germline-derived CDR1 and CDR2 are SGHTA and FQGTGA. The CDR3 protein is CASSPSGQGPQHF. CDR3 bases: TGTGCCAGCAGCCCCAGCGGCCAGGGGCCCCAGCATTTT.

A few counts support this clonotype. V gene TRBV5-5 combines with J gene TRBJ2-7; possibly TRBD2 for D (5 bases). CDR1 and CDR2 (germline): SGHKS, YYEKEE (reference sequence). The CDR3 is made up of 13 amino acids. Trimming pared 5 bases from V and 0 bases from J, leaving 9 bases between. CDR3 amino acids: CASRLGYSYEQYF. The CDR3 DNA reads TGTGCCAGCAGACTAGGTTACTCCTACGAGCAGTACTTC.

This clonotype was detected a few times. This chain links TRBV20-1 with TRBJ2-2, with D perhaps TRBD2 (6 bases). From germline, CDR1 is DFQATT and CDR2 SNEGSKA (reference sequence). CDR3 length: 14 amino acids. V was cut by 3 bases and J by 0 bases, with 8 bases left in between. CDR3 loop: CSAREGANTGELFF. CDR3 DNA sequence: TGCAGTGCTAGGGAGGGCGCGAACACCGGGGAGCTGTTTTTT.

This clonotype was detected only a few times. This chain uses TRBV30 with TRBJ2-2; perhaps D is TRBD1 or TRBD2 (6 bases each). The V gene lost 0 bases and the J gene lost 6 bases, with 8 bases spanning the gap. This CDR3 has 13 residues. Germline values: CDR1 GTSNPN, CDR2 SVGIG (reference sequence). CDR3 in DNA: TGTGCCTGGAGTGTCGGGGGCCCCGGGGAGCTGTTTTTT. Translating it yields CAWSVGGPGELFF.

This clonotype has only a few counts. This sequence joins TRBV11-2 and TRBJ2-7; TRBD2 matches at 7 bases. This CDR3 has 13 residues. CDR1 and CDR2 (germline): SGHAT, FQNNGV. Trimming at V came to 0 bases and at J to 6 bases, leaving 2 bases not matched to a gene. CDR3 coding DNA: TGTGCCAGCAGCTTAGAACCGGGAGGCGAGCAGTACTTC. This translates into CASSLEPGGEQYF.

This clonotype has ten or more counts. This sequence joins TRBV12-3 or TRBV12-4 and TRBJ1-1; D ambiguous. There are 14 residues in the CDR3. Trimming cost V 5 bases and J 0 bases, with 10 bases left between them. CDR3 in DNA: TGTGCCAGCAGTCTGACGGATATGAACACTGAAGCTTTCTTT. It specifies CASSLTDMNTEAFF.

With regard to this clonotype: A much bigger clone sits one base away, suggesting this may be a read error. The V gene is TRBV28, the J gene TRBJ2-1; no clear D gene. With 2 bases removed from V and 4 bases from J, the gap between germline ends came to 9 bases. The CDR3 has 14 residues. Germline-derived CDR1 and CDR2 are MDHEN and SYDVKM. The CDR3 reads CASSLGPFYNEQFF. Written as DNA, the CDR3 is TGTGCCAGCAGTTTAGGTCCGTTTTACAATGAGCAGTTCTTC. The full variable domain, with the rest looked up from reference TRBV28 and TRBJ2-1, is DVKVTQSSRYLVKRTGEKVFLECVQDMDHENMFWYRQDPGLGLRLIYFSYDVKMKEKGDIPEGYSVSREKKERFSLILESASTNQTSMYLCASSLGPFYNEQFFGPGTRLTVL.

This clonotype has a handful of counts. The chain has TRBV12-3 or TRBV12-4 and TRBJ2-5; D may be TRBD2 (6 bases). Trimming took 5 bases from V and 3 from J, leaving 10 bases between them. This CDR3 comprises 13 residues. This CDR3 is CASSPGLKETQYF. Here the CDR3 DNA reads TGTGCCAGCAGTCCGGGACTTAAAGAGACCCAGTACTTC.

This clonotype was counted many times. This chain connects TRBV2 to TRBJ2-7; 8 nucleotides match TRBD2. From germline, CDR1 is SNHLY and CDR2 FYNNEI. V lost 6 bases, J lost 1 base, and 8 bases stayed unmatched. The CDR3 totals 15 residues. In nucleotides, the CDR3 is TGTGCCAGCAGCCCAGCGGGAGTTACTTCCTACGAGCAGTACTTC. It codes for CASSPAGVTSYEQYF.

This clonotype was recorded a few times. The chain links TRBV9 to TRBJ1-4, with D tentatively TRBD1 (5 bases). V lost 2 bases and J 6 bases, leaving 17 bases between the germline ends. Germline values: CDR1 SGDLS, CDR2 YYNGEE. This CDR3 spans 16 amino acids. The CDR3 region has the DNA TGTGCCAGCAGCGTCTCAACAGGTGTGGGCGATGAAAAACTGTTTTTT. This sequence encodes CASSVSTGVGDEKLFF.

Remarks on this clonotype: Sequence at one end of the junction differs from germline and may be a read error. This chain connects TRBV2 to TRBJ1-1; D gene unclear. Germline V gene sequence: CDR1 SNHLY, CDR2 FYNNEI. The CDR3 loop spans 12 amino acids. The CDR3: CASRALKTEAFF. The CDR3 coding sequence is TGTGCCAGCAGAGCACTGAAGACTGAAGCTTTCTTT.

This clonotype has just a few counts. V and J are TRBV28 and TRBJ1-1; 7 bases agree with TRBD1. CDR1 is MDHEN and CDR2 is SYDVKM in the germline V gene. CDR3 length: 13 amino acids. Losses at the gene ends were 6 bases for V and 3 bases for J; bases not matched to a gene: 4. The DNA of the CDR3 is TGTGCCAGCAGACAGGGGAGGGACACTGAAGCTTTCTTT. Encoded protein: CASRQGRDTEAFF.

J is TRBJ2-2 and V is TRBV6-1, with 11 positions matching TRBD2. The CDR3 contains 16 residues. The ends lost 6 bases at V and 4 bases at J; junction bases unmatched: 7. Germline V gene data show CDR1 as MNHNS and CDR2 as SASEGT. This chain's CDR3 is CASRVAGGPSTGELFF. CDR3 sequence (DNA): TGTGCCAGCAGGGTAGCGGGAGGGCCAAGCACCGGGGAGCTGTTTTTT.

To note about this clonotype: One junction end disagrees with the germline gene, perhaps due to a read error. CDR3 nucleotides: TGTGCCAACAGTACCCCCGCCCGGGGGGAGCAGTACTTC. It yields the protein CANSTPARGEQYF. The genes are TRBV28 and TRBJ2-7, with D maybe TRBD2 (6 bases). Germline CDR1 and CDR2: MDHEN and SYDVKM. This CDR3 contains 13 residues.

CDR3 sequence: CASSREVGRNTEAFF. CDR3 bases: TGTGCCAGCAGCCGAGAAGTAGGGCGGAACACTGAAGCTTTCTTT. The chain uses TRBV3-1 and TRBJ1-1; D is unclear. From germline, CDR1 is LGHDT and CDR2 YNNKEL (reference sequence). Trimming pared 4 bases from V and 1 base from J, leaving 13 bases between. This CDR3 comprises 15 residues. Filled out from reference TRBV3-1 and TRBJ1-1, the complete variable domain reads DTAVSQTPKYLVTQMGNDKSIKCEQNLGHDTMYWYKQDSKKFLKIMFSYNNKELIINETVPNRFSPKSPDKAHLNLHINSLELGDSAVYFCASSREVGRNTEAFFGQGTRLTVV.

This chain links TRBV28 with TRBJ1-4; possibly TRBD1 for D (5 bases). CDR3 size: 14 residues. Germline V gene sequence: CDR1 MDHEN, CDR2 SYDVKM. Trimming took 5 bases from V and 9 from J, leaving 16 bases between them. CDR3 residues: CASSRGGGEKKLFF. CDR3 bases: TGTGCCAGCAGTAGAGGCGGGGGGGAGAAAAAACTGTTTTTT.

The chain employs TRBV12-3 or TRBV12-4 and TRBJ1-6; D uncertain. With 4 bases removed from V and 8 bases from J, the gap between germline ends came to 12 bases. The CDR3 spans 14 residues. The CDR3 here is CASSYYVRDSPLHF. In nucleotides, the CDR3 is TGTGCCAGCAGTTATTATGTTAGGGATTCACCCCTCCACTTT.

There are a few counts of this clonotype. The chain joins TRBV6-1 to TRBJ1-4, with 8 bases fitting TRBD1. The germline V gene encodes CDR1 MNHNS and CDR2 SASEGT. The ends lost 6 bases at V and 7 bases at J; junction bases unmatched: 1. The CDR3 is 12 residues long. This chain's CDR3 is CASSDRGEKLFF. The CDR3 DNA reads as TGTGCCAGCAGCGACAGGGGTGAAAAACTGTTTTTT.

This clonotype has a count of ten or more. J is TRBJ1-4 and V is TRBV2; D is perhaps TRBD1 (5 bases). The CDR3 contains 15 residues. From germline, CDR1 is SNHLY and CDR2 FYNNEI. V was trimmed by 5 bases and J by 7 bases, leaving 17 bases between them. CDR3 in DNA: TGTGCCAGCAGTACTAGGGACCGTAATCGTGAAAAACTGTTTTTT. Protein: CASSTRDRNREKLFF.

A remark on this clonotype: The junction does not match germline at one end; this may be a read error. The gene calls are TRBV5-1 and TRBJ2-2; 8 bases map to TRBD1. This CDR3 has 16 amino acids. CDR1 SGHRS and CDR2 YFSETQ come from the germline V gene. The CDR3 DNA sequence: TGTGCCAGCAGCTTGATAGGACAGGGAAACACCGGGGAGCTGTTTTTT. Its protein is CASSLIGQGNTGELFF.

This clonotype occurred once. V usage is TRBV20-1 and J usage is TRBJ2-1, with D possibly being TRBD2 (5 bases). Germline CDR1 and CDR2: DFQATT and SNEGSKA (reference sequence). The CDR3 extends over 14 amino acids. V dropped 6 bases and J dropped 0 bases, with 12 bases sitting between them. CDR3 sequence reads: CSATLGNSYNEQFF. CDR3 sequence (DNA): TGCAGTGCGACACTAGGCAACTCCTACAATGAGCAGTTCTTC.

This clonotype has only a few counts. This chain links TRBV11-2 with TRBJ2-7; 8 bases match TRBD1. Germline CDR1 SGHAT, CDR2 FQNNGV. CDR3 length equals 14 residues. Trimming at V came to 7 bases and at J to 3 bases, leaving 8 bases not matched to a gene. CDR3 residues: CASTQTGVIYEQYF. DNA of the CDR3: TGTGCCAGCACCCAGACAGGGGTTATCTACGAGCAGTACTTC.

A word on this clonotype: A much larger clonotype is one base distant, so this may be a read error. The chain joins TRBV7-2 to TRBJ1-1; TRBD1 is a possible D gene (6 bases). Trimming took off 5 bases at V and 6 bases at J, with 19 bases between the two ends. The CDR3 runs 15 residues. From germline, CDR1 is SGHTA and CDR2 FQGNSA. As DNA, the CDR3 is TGTGCCAGCAGCGGGGGGGGGGGCCGTGTGGCTGAAGCTTTCTTT. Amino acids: CASSGGGGRVAEAFF. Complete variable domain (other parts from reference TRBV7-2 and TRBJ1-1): GAGVSQSPSNKVTEKGKDVELRCDPISGHTALYWYRQSLGQGLEFLIYFQGNSAPDKSGLPSDRFSAERTGGSVSTLTIQRTQQEDSAVYLCASSGGGGRVAEAFFGQGTRLTVV.

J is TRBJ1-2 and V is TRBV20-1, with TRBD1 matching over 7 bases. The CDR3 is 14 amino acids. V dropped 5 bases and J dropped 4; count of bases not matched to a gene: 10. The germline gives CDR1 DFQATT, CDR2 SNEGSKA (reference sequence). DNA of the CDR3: TGCAGTGCTCGACAGGGCCTGAACCCCTATGGCTACACCTTC. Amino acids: CSARQGLNPYGYTF.

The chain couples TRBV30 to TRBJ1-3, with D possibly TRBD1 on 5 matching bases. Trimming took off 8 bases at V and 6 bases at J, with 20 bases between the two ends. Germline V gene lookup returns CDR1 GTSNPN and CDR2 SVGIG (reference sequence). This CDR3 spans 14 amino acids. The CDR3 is CAGQYGTAENTIYF. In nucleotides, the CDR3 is TGTGCCGGACAATACGGGACTGCGGAAAACACCATATATTTT. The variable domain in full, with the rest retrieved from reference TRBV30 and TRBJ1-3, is SQTIHQWPATLVQPVGSPLSLECTVEGTSNPNLYWYRQAAGRGLQLLFYSVGIGQISSEVPQNLSASRPQDRQFILSSKKLLLSDSGFYLCAGQYGTAENTIYFGEGSWLTVV.

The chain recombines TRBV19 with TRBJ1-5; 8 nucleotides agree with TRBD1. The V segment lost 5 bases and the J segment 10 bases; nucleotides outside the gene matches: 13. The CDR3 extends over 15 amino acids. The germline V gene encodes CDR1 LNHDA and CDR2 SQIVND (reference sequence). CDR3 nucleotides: TGTGCCAGTAGTGAAACCGGACAGGGTTTTTTTCCCCAGCATTTT. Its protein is CASSETGQGFFPQHF.

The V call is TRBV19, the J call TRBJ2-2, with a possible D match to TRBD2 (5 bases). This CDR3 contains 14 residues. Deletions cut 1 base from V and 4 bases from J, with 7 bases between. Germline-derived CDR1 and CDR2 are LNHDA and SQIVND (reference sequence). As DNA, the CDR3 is TGTGCCAGTAGTATAGGCGGGCGCACCGGGGAGCTGTTTTTT. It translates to CASSIGGRTGELFF.